This T cell receptor beta chain was retrieved from a study of cytomegalovirus exposure and HLA in healthy donors. The overall study: Membership in the Caucasian-associated ancestry cluster was found for 75% to 85% of roughly 360 genotyped donors.

The PCR ran on 60 Vbeta and 13 Jbeta primers. TCRdb's copy holds only in-frame clones and misses some; the assay was immunoSEQ multiplex PCR. The sample contains 150,000 to 200,000 clones, approximately 81% of which appear only once. As for this clone: Its antigen is unidentified.

This CDR3 is 18 amino acids long. Trimming cost V 4 bases and J 2 bases; bases outside gene matches: 12. From germline, CDR1 is SGDLS and CDR2 YYNGEE. Points from the study as a whole: TRBV6-2, TRBV6-3 and some other V segments were excluded as indistinguishable. An analysis done earlier found most TCR beta V segments productive about 87% or about 30% of the time.

The chain links TRBV9 to TRBJ2-6, with 7 bases matching TRBD2. This TCR came from a male donor in good health and CMV-seronegative. The sample comprised PBMCs. Here the CDR3 reads CASSKLATRFPGANVLTF. CDR3 nucleotide sequence: TGTGCCAGCAGCAAACTAGCGACCCGTTTCCCTGGGGCCAACGTCCTGACTTTC.